The clone carrying this T cell receptor beta chain was recorded many times. Antigen unknown. Semi-nested PCR with Nested Universal Primer A followed constant-region reverse priming of full-length variable regions. TCRdb processed the 5' RACE reads anew with MiXCR; each CDR3 protein has one entry. The sample consists of tens of thousands of distinct CDR3 sequences, about 20% of them appearing once. Points from the study as a whole: Tumor memory CD4+ T cell TCR gene usage clustered with blood and lymph node memory CD4+ cells and lymph node naive CD4+ cells. The larger cohort examined one V-J beta rearrangement, not whole repertoires. Tumor Treg TCRs overlapped most with tumor naive CD4+ cells.

The sorted Tregs were CD4+CD25+CD127-/low cells. The sequenced sample was Tregs sorted from blood. The clonotype originates from a female donor with breast cancer.

The CDR3 sequence is CASSWTPQGGEAFF. The CDR3 DNA is TGCGCCAGCAGCTGGACACCACAAGGAGGTGAAGCTTTCTTT. V gene TRBV5-1 combines with J gene TRBJ1-1; a weak D match, TRBD1 (5 bases). This CDR3 has 14 residues. The germline V gene encodes CDR1 SGHRS and CDR2 YFSETQ. V was pared by 3 bases and J by 7 bases, with 16 bases between.